A single T cell receptor (beta chain) is shown here with its context. What it binds is not known. This entry comes from a study of T-cell memory formation after mild COVID-19. In the study overall: TCR clustering was largely donor specific.

Whole-study results and caveats: Later expanders leaned CD4+, whereas clones that contracted between day 15 and 85 were balanced CD4/CD8. Some SARS-CoV-2-responding clones were already detected in memory before infection. Contracting CD8+ clones were enriched in EMRA, CD4+ mainly in CM and EM.

TCRdb recomputed calls from the 5' RACE reads with MiXCR, one row per CDR3 protein. The table records 200,000 to 300,000 distinct CDR3 sequences, 16% of them present only once. This TCR was sampled from a young man who had mild COVID-19 (a few samples of this study predate the infection). Cell type and time point are not known. Sequencing was done on a sample of PBMCs or a T cell subset sorted from them (not recorded which).

The CDR3 loop reads CASSPASGQETQYF. CDR3 nucleotide sequence: TGTGCCAGCAGCCCCGCCAGCGGGCAAGAGACCCAGTACTTC. V gene TRBV11-3 combines with J gene TRBJ2-5; tentatively, D is TRBD2 (6 bases). V gave up 5 bases and J gave up 2 bases, with 12 bases separating them. The CDR3 covers 14 residues. The V gene's germline CDR1 is SGHNT and CDR2 YENEEA.